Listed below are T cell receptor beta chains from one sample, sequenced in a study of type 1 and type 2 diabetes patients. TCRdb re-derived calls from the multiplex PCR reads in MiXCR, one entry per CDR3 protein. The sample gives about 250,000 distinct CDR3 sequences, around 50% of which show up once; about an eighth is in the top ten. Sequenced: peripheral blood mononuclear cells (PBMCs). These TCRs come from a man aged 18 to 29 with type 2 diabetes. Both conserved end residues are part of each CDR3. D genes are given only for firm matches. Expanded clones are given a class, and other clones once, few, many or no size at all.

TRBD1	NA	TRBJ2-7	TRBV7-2	TGTGCCAGCAGCTTCGTGGTGGGACAGTATCCCCCACCGCTGTACTTC	CASSFVVGQYPPPLYF
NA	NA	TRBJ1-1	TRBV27	TGTGCCAGCAGCCCCACCGCGGGAAGAGGTTTTGGTCAAGCTTTCTTT	CASSPTAGRGFGQAFF
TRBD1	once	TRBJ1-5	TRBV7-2	TGTGCCAGCAGCTTAGGCGGGACAGGGGGAAGGGGTCAGCCCCAGCATTTT	CASSLGGTGGRGQPQHF
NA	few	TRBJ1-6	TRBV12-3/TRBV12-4	TGTGCCAGCATCACCATGGGAGGGAAGACTGGATCACCCCTCCACTTT	CASITMGGKTGSPLHF
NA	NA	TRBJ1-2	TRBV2	TGTGCCAGCCTACTCTCGAGGGGGGCGGGACCGAACTATGGCTACACCTTC	CASLLSRGAGPNYGYTF
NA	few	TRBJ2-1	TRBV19	TGTGCCAGTAGTATCGGCGTCTGGGGGGAGCAGTTCTTC	CASSIGVWGEQFF
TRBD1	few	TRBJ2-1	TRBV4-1	TGCGCCAGCAGCCAGAAGGACAGGGGCAATGAGCAGTTCTTC	CASSQKDRGNEQFF
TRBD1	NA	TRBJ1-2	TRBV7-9	TGTGCCAGCAGCTTAGGGGCGGGGACAGGAGGGTATGGCTACACCTTC	CASSLGAGTGGYGYTF
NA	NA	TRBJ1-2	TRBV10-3	TGTGCCATCGGGGGGGGGGCGAGTGGCTACACCTTC	CAIGGGASGYTF
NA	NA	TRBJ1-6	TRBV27	TGTGCCAGCAGTTTATTGGGTTCCAATTCACCCCTCCACTTT	CASSLLGSNSPLHF
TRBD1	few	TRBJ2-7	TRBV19	TGTGCCAGTCGCGGAGGCGGAGGACAGGGGACCTCCTACGAGCAGTACTTC	CASRGGGGQGTSYEQYF
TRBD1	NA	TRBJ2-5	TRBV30	TGTGCCAGTAGTAAAATCGGGACAGGGCCCTGGGAGACCCAGTACTTC	CASSKIGTGPWETQYF
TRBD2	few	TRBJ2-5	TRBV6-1	TGTGCCAGCAGTGAAGTTCGGGGGGTGTGGGAGACCCAGTACTTC	CASSEVRGVWETQYF
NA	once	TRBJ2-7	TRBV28	TGTGCCAGCAGTTTTCCCAGGGGAAGGGAGCAGTACTTC	CASSFPRGREQYF
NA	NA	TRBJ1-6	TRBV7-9	TGTGCCAGCAGCTTAGGCCAACAGGGAGGAAATTCACCCCTCCACTTT	CASSLGQQGGNSPLHF
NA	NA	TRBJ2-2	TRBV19	TGTGCCAGTAGTATAGTTCGGGGGAAGACCGGGGAGCTGTTTTTT	CASSIVRGKTGELFF
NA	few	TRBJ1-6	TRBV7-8	TGTGCCAGCAGCCCGGGGCGTTGGGGCGCGGGGTCACCCCTCCACTTT	CASSPGRWGAGSPLHF
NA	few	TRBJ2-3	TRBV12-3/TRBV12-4	TGTGCCAGCACCCTAGGTACAGATACGCAGTATTTT	CASTLGTDTQYF
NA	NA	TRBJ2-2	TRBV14	TGTGCCAGCAGCCCGTTTAGGAGCGTAGCCGGGGAGCTGTTTTTT	CASSPFRSVAGELFF
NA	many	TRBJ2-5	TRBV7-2	TGTGCCAGCAGCTTATCCCTAGAGCGACAAGAGACCCAGTACTTC	CASSLSLERQETQYF
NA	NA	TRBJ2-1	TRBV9	TGTGCCAGCAGCCCCGAGGGGGAGGGGTCGTGGGAGCAGTTCTTC	CASSPEGEGSWEQFF
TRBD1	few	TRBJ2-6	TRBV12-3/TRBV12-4	TGTGCCAGCGCGACAACACCGGGACAGGACAACTCTGGGGCCAACGTCCTGACTTTC	CASATTPGQDNSGANVLTF
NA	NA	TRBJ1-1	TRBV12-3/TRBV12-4	TGTGCCAGCAGCCTCTGGGCGGGCACTGAAGCTTTCTTT	CASSLWAGTEAFF
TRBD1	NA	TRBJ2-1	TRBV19	TGTGCCAGTAGTAAAAGGGGGACAGCCAATGAGCAGTTCTTC	CASSKRGTANEQFF
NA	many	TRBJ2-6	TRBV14	TGTGCCAGCAGCTTGGTATCCAACGTCCTGACTTTC	CASSLVSNVLTF
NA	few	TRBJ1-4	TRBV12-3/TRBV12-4	TGTGCCAGCAGCCTCGCCCCAGGGGAGGGAGATGAAAAACTGTTTTTT	CASSLAPGEGDEKLFF
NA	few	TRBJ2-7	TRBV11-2	TGTGCCAGCAGCTTAGAAACAGGGAAAAGCTCCTACGAGCAGTACTTC	CASSLETGKSSYEQYF
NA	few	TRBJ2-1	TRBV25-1	TGTGCCAGCAGTGAATCCCCTCGGGAGCGGACCCTTTACAATGAGCAGTTCTTC	CASSESPRERTLYNEQFF
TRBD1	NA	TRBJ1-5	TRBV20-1	TGCAGTGCTGGAGGGACAGACCCTTATCAGCCCCAGCATTTT	CSAGGTDPYQPQHF
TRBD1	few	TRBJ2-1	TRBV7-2	TGTGCCAGCAGTTTACAGGGGAGCTCCTACAATGAGCAGTTCTTC	CASSLQGSSYNEQFF
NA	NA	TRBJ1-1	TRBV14	TGTGCCAGCAGCCAAGATGTCGGGTTTACTGAAGCTTTCTTT	CASSQDVGFTEAFF
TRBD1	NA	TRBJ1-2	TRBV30	TGTGCCAGTAGTTCCGCCCCGGGACAGTCGCGACCCCACGTCCCCTATGGCTACACCTTC	CASSSAPGQSRPHVPYGYTF
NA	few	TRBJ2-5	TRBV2	TGTGCCAGCAGGGGGGAAGGAGAGACCCAGTACTTC	CASRGEGETQYF
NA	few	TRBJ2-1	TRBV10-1	TGCGCCAGCAGCAATCGACGGGACTCCTACAATGAGCAGTTCTTC	CASSNRRDSYNEQFF
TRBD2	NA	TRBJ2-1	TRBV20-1	TGCAGTGCTAAGCGGGATGAGGGGAGTGAGCAGTTCTTC	CSAKRDEGSEQFF
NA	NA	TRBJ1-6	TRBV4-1	TGCGCCAGCAGCCAAGAGGTGGGGTCGACAGGTCGCTCACCCCTCCACTTT	CASSQEVGSTGRSPLHF
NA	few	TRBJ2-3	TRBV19	TGTGCCAGTAGTCCAACTAGCCTATCATACACAGATACGCAGTATTTT	CASSPTSLSYTDTQYF
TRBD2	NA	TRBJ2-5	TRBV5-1	TGCGCCAGCAGCTTGGGAGGACGAGCGGGACGGGAGACCCAGTACTTC	CASSLGGRAGRETQYF
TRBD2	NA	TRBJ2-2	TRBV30	TGTGCCTGGAGAGAGGGACTAGCGACCGGGGAGCTGTTTTTT	CAWREGLATGELFF
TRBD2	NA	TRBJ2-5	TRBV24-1	TGTGCCAGCAGTGATTTGGGGGAGGGCCGTCAAGAGACCCAGTACTTC	CASSDLGEGRQETQYF
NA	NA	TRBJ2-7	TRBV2	TGTGCCAGCAGTTACTCGAAGGCCCACGAGCAGTACTTC	CASSYSKAHEQYF
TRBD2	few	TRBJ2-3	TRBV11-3	TGTGCCAGCAGCCAAGCGGGACTAGGAGGCGCAGATACGCAGTATTTT	CASSQAGLGGADTQYF
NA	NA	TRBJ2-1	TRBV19	TGTGCCGGTAGCCAGGGGAACTACAATGAGCAGTTCTTC	CAGSQGNYNEQFF
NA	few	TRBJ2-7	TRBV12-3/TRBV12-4	TGTGCCAGCACCAACTCCGGGACGGGAGACTACGAGCAGTACTTC	CASTNSGTGDYEQYF
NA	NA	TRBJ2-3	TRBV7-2	TGCGCCAGCAGTGTCGCGGACTTGGGAACAGATACGCAGTATTTT	CASSVADLGTDTQYF
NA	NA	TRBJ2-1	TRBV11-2	TGTGCCAGCAGCTTTCGGGCAGAGGAGCAGTTCTTC	CASSFRAEEQFF
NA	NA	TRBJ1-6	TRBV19	TGTGCCAGTAGTATCCGAGGAGATGGTTCACCCCTCCACTTT	CASSIRGDGSPLHF
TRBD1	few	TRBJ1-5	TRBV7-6	TGTGCCAGCAGCTTACGGACAGGTCCCAATCAGCCCCAGCATTTT	CASSLRTGPNQPQHF
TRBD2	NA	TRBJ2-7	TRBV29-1	TGCAGCGTTGAAGACGCGACTAGCGAAACCTACGAGCAGTACTTC	CSVEDATSETYEQYF
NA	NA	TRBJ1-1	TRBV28	TGTGCCAGCAGTTTAAGACCTTTAAACACTGAAGCTTTCTTT	CASSLRPLNTEAFF
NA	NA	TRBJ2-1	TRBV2	TGTGCCAGCAGGCGAGACGGGACACTATACAATGAGCAGTTCTTC	CASRRDGTLYNEQFF
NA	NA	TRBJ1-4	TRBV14	TGTGCCAGCAGCCACTCTGAACCGGGACAAAGTGATGAAAAACTGTTTTTT	CASSHSEPGQSDEKLFF
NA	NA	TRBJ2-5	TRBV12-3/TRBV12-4	TGTGCCAGCAGTTTTCAGGTTAGGGAGGAGACCCAGTACTTC	CASSFQVREETQYF
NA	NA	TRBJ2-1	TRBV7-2	TGTGCCAGCAGCTTAGGCTTAGGGAACAATGAGCAGTTCTTC	CASSLGLGNNEQFF
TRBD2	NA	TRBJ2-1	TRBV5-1	TGCGCCAGCAGCTCGAGCGGGAGGTATGTAAATGAGCAGTTCTTC	CASSSSGRYVNEQFF
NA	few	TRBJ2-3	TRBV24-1	TGTGCCACCAGCCGAGCGGGCACAGATACGCAGTATTTT	CATSRAGTDTQYF
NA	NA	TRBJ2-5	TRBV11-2	TGTGCCAGCAGCTTAATTGGGACAGCGGGCGAGACCCAGTACTTC	CASSLIGTAGETQYF
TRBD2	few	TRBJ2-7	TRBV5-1	TGCGCCAGCAGCCTTGATACTAGCGCCACCTACGAGCAGTACTTC	CASSLDTSATYEQYF
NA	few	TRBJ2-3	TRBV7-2	TGTGCCAGCAGCTCATCATTTAAGGGCACAGATACGCAGTATTTT	CASSSSFKGTDTQYF
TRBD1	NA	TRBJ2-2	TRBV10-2	TGCGCCAGCATGAGGACAGGGGTTACGAACACCGGGGAGCTGTTTTTT	CASMRTGVTNTGELFF